These T cell receptor beta chains were read from a single sample in a study of T cells in Graves' hyperthyroidism and ophthalmopathy. Each CDR3 protein is one row after TCRdb ran MiXCR on the multiplex PCR reads. The data show around 540,000 distinct CDR3 sequences, with 35% to 55% seen just once and roughly 8.2% held by the top ten. The sample comprised peripheral blood or thyroid tissue (not recorded which). The receptors here all came from a woman aged 18 to 35 with Graves' hyperthyroidism. CDR3s leave out the opening cysteine and the closing phenylalanine or tryptophan.

TRBV7-9 | ASSLGGRGYSPLH
TRBV2 | ASSSNAGAF
TRBV29-1 | SVDGTANYGYT
TRBV7-2 | ASSFSENTEAF
TRBV29-1 | SASGGDLSYEQY
TRBV25-1 | ASMTGGGYT
TRBV10-3 | AINRGVSGETQY
TRBV6-1 | ASSPIAGVTYEQY
TRBV5-1 | ASSLEKGGQPQH
TRBV10-3 | ASSYQTGSPYEQY
TRBV7-2 | ASSPDSLSNQPQH
TRBV6-5 | ASSSSGTGTEKLF
TRBV7-9 | ASSRSYEQY
TRBV6-5 | ASSETRRETQY
TRBV7-2 | ASSKGTSGEETQY
TRBV24-1 | ATSDNTEAF
TRBV29-1 | SVLGEGADTQY
TRBV7-9 | ASSLGAGLGGYT
TRBV7-2 | ASSKRRVGANVLT
TRBV2 | ASSPQGMGQPQH
TRBV2 | ASSEQGWAQH
TRBV5-1 | ASSLGGMRENTEAF
TRBV12-3/TRBV12-4 | ASSLAGAEQY
TRBV20-1 | SARPRAVGYEQY
TRBV29-1 | SVTPGGLGEKLF
TRBV5-1 | ASTPIGSYEQY
TRBV6-5 | ASSNGGTSH
TRBV7-9 | ASSSRRATNGKLF
TRBV20-1 | SALANTEAF
TRBV2 | ASRSQGRSYGYT
TRBV2 | ATRLAKTGELF